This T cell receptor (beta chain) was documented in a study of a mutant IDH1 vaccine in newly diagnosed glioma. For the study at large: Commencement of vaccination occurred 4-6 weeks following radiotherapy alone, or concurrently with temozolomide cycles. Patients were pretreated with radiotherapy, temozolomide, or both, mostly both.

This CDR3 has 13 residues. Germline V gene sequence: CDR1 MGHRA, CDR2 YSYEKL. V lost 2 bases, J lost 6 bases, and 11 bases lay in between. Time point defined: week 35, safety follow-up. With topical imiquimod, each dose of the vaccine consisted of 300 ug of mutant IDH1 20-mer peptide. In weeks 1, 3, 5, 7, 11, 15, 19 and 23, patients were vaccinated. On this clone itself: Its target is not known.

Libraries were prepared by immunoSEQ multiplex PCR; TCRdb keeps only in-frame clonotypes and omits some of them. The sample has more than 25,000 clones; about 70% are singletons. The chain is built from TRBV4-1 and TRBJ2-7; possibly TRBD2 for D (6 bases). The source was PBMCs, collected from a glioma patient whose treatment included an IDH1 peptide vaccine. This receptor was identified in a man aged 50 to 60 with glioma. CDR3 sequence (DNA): TGCGCCAGCAGCCAACCAGCGGGCCCCGAGCAGTACTTC. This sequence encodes CASSQPAGPEQYF.